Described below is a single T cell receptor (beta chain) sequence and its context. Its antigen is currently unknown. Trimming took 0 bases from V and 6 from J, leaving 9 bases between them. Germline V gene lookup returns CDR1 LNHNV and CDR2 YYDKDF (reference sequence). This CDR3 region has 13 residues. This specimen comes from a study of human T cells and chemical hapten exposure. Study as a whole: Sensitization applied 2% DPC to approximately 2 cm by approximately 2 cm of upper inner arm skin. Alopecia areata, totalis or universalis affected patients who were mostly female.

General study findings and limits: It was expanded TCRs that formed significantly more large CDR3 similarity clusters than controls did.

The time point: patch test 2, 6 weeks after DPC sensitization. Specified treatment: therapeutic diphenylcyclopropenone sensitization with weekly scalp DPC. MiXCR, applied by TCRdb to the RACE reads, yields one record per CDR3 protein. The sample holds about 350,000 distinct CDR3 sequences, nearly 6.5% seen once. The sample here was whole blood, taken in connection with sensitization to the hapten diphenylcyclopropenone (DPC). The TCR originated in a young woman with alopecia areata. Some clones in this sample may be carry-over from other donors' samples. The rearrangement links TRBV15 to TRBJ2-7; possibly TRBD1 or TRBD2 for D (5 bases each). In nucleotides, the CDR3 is TGTGCCACCAGCAGAGATCATGGGACCGAGCAGTACTTC. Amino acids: CATSRDHGTEQYF.